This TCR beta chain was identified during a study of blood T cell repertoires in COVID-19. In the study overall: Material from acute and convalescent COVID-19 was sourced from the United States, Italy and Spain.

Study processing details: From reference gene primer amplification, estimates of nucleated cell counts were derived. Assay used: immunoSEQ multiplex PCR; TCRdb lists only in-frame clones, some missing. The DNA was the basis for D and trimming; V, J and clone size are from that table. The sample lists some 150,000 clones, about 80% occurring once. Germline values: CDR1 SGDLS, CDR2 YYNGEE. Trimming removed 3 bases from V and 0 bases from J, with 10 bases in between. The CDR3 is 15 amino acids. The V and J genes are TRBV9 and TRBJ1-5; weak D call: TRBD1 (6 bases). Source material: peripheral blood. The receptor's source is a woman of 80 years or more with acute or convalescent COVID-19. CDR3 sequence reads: CASSETGSSNQPQHF. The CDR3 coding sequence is TGTGCCAGCAGCGAGACAGGCTCTAGCAATCAGCCCCAGCATTTT.